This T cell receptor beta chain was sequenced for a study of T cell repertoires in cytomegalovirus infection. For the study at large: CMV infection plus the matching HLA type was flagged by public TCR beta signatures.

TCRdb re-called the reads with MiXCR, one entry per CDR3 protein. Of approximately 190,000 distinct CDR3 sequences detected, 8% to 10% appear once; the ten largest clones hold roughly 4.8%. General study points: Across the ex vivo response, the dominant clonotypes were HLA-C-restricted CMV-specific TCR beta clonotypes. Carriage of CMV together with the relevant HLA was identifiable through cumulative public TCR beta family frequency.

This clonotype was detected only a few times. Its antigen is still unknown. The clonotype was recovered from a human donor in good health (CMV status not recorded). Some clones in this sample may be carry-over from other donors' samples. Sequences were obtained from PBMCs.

The CDR3 nucleotides are TGTGCCAGCAGTGACCCTGGTCCTAGCTCTGGAAACACCATATATTTT. Translation: CASSDPGPSSGNTIYF. This chain joins TRBV2 and TRBJ1-3; D unclear. V dropped 3 bases and J dropped 0 bases, with 12 bases sitting between them. Germline CDR1 reads SNHLY; CDR2 reads FYNNEI. CDR3 length: 16 residues.